The source of this TCR beta chain is a study of shared clonotypes between healthy human individuals. As for the study in general: The plates for each donor numbered three CD4 naive, three CD4 memory, two CD8 naive and one CD8 memory. Study results and limitations: Generally, naive subsets (rather than memory subsets) showed larger estimated richness.

Comment on this clone: The antigen is undetermined.

CD45RO+ cells were combined with CCR7-negative CD45RA+ TemRA cells to form CD8 memory. Assay execution took place at the deep level. Assay used: immunoSEQ multiplex PCR; TCRdb lists only in-frame clones, some missing. The sample lists about 380,000 clones; 90% to 98% were seen once. Unmatched junction bases numbered 6, after V lost 4 bases and J lost 6 bases. This CDR3 has 15 residues. The germline V gene has CDR1 LNHDA and CDR2 SQIVND (reference sequence). The clonotype comes from a man aged 25-40 years in good health. The chain recombines TRBV19 with TRBJ1-4; TRBD1 aligns across 9 bases. The sequencing sample was made of memory CD8+ T cells sorted from blood. Subset indicated: CD45RO+ cells pooled with CCR7-negative TemRA cells. The CDR3 sequence is CASSTWGQGDEKLFF. Here the CDR3 DNA reads TGTGCCAGTAGTACGTGGGGACAGGGAGATGAAAAACTGTTTTTT.